The rows below give T cell receptor beta chains drawn from one sample of a study of blood T cell repertoires in COVID-19. TCRdb keeps only in-frame clones here, not all; method: immunoSEQ multiplex PCR. Here the sample spans about 61,000 clones, approximately 86% being singletons. Specimen: peripheral blood. These receptors all come from a woman of 80 years or more with active COVID-19. Each CDR3 is given with its conserved first and last residue.

V: TRBV2
J: TRBJ1-2
CDR3: CASSASGANYGYTF

V: TRBV5-1
J: TRBJ2-7
CDR3: CASSLEVPGAEQYF

V: TRBV28
J: TRBJ1-2
CDR3: CASSLHRSYGYTF

V: TRBV28
J: TRBJ2-3
CDR3: CASSSTSGQETDTQYF

V: TRBV27
J: TRBJ2-2
CDR3: CASSFPTSGGPPGELFF

V: TRBV6-6
J: TRBJ2-1
CDR3: CASNTLASSYNEQFF

V: TRBV7-2
J: TRBJ2-2
CDR3: CASSLHGGNTGELFF

V: TRBV7-2
J: TRBJ2-5
CDR3: CASSLDRTGTETQYF

V: TRBV2
J: TRBJ1-2
CDR3: CASREQGNYGYTF

V: TRBV15
J: TRBJ1-1
CDR3: CATSRTGKGTEAFF

V: TRBV5-1
J: TRBJ1-2
CDR3: CASSAGQNYGYTF

V: TRBV19
J: TRBJ1-3
CDR3: CASSITGSGNTIYF

V: TRBV2
J: TRBJ1-3
CDR3: CASSENTNSGNTIYF

V: TRBV5-1
J: TRBJ2-5
CDR3: CASRDLWTSGAQETQYF

V: TRBV10-3
J: TRBJ1-3
CDR3: CAISSADGISGNTIYF

V: TRBV28
J: TRBJ1-1
CDR3: CASSLAGTGRVGTEAFF

V: TRBV4-2
J: TRBJ1-6
CDR3: CASSQDDGDYNSPLHF

V: TRBV18
J: TRBJ1-4
CDR3: CASSPSTGGNEKLFF